The clone carrying this TCR beta chain was picked up a small number of times. Its antigen is unidentified. The PCR had 60 Vbeta and 13 Jbeta primers. Original processing methods: The authors later counted tens of millions of unique TCR beta chains, roughly 11 million of them shared. Libraries were prepared by immunoSEQ multiplex PCR; TCRdb keeps only in-frame clonotypes and omits some of them. The D gene and trimming were derived from the DNA, and the V and J assignments and clone size from that table. The table lists 100,000 to 150,000 clones, around 84% of them singletons. The CDR3 sequence is 13 residues long. Germline CDR1 is MNHEY and CDR2 is SVGAGI. V lost 5 bases and J 3 bases, leaving 10 bases between the germline ends. This sample stems from a study of cytomegalovirus exposure and HLA in healthy donors. Study context: As released early, the data held roughly 85 million unique TCRs from HLA-typed donors.

Whole-study results and caveats: The authors excluded some V segments, including TRBV6-2 and TRBV6-3, as indistinguishable. Later analysis demonstrated an association between a missense DCLRE1C variant and TCR beta V- and J-gene trimming.

The chain is built from TRBV6-5 and TRBJ1-2; no reliable D call. The material sequenced was PBMCs. The receptor was derived from a woman between 40 and 55 years old in good health and CMV-seronegative. DNA for the CDR3: TGTGCCAGCAGTCCGGGGTCCGACTATGGCTACACCTTC. Its protein is CASSPGSDYGYTF.